Here is one TCR beta chain with its context. The data stem from a study of blood T cell repertoires in COVID-19. Overall study: Samples of COVID-19 (acute and convalescent) were obtained from the United States, Italy and Spain. PBMCs, B-cell-depleted T cells, or T cells provided the cDNA or gDNA that made up the material.

As originally analysed: How many nucleated cells were present was estimated from reference gene primer amplification. The assay was immunoSEQ multiplex PCR, and TCRdb's table has in-frame clones only and misses some. The V and J calls and clone size are taken from that table; D and trimming were inferred from the DNA. The sample yields about 160,000 clones, 86% seen once. V was trimmed by 3 bases and J by 8 bases, leaving 19 bases between them. This CDR3 is built from 16 residues. Germline CDR1 is SEHNR and CDR2 is FQNEAQ (reference sequence). The TCR comes from a woman in her seventies with acute or convalescent COVID-19. The source material was peripheral blood. The chain joins TRBV7-9 to TRBJ1-4; tentative D call: TRBD1 (5 bases). CDR3 region: CASSLGTSGVPEKLFF. The CDR3 nucleotides are TGTGCCAGCAGCTTGGGGACCTCGGGGGTACCGGAAAAACTGTTTTTT.